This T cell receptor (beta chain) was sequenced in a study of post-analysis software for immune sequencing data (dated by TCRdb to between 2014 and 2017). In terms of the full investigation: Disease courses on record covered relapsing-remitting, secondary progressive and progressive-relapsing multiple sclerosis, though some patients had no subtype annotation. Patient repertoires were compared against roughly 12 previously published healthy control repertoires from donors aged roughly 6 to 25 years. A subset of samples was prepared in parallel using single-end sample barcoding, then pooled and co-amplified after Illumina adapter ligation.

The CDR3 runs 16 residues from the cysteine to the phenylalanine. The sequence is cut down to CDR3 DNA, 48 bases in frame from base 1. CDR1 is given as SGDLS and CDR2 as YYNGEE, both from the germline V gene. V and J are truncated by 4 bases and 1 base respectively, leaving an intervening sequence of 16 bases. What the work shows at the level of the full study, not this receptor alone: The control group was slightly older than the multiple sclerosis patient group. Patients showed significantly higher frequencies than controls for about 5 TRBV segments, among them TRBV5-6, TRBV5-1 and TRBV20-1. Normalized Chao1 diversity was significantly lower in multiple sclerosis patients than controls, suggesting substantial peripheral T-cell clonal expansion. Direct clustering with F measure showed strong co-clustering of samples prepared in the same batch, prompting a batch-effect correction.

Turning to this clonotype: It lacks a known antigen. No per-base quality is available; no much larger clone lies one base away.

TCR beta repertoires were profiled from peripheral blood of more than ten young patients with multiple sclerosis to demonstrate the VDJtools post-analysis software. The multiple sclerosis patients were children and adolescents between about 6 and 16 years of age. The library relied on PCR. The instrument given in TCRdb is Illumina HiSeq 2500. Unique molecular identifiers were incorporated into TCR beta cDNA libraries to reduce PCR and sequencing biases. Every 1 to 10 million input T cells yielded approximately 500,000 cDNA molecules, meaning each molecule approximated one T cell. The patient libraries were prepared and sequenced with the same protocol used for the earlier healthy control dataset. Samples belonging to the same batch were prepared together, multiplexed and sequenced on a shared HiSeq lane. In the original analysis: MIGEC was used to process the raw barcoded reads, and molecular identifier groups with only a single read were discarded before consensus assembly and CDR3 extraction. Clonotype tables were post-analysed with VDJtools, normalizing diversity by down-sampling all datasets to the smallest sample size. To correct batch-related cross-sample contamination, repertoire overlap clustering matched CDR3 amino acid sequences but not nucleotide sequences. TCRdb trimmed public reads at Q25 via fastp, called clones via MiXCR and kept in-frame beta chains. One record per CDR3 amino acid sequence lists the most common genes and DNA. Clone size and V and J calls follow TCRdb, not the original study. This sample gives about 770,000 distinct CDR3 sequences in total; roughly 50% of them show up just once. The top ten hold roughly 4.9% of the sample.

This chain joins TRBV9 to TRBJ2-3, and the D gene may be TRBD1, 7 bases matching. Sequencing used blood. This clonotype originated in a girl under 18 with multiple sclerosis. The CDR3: CASSPRRGTGTDTQYF. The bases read TGTGCCAGCAGCCCCCGGAGGGGGACAGGCACAGATACGCAGTATTTT.